This TCR beta chain was sequenced for a study of T-cell reconstitution after alpha-beta-depleted transplantation in children. The TCRbeta library was prepared with unique molecular identifiers. TCRdb reprocessed the PCR reads via MiXCR and lists one record per CDR3 protein. The data show 480,000 or so distinct CDR3 sequences, with 10% seen just once and about 2% held by the top ten. V was trimmed by 6 bases and J by 5 bases, leaving 14 bases between them. The CDR3 length is 13 residues. Germline values: CDR1 SNHLY, CDR2 FYNNEI. There are many counts of this clonotype. This sequence joins TRBV2 and TRBJ2-7; D not certain. The specimen comprised PBMCs, sampled before TCRalphabeta/CD19-depleted stem cell transplant. The sequence was collected from a child aged 2 to 10 with inherited bone marrow failure, due to receive a stem cell transplant. Here the CDR3 DNA reads TGTGCCAGCAGATTGGCACGCTTCAACGAGCAGTACTTC. Amino acids: CASRLARFNEQYF.